A single sample is the source of the 22 T cell receptor beta chains below, sequenced in a study of spatial heterogeneity in lung cancer. Broader study findings: Tumoral mutation counts were tracked by counts of expanded intratumoral alpha and beta TCRs.

These receptors have no identified antigens. From the 5' RACE reads, TCRdb called clonotypes with MiXCR, one entry per CDR3 protein. The data show roughly 6,000 distinct CDR3 sequences, with around 15% seen just once and about 10% held by the top ten. Described time point: sample taken at primary tumor resection. The sequencing here drew on lung tumor tissue, taken at surgery. Receptor source: a male donor with early-stage non-small cell lung cancer.

This clonotype was seen more than once but under ten times. The library was built for alpha chains, so this beta chain is an off-target read and its size means little. V and J are TRBV7-9 and TRBJ2-7; the match to TRBD1 covers 7 bases. The V gene end was trimmed by 5 bases and the J gene end by 11 bases; junction bases not matched to a gene: 12. Per germline, CDR1 SEHNR and CDR2 FQNEAQ (reference sequence). There are 13 residues in the CDR3. CDR3 DNA sequence: TGTGCCAGCAGCCCCGGGACAGATCGGAATAAGTACTTC. Its translation is CASSPGTDRNKYF.

This clonotype is large (0.1 to 1%) in the sample. Because the library targeted alpha chains, this beta chain is an off-target read whose size means little. The V gene is TRBV11-3, the J gene TRBJ2-1; 8 bases map to TRBD2. With V trimmed by 1 base and J by 4 bases, 6 bases remained unmatched. The CDR3 is 16 residues long. Germline V lookup: CDR1 SGHNT, CDR2 YENEEA. The CDR3, as DNA: TGTGCCAGCAGCTTAGGAGTAACTAGCGGATACAATGAGCAGTTCTTC. Its translation is CASSLGVTSGYNEQFF.

This clonotype was picked up many times. The library was prepared for alpha chains; this beta chain is a stray read, so its frequency means little. V gene TRBV24-1 combines with J gene TRBJ2-7; the D gene is possibly TRBD1 (5 bases). Germline CDR1 KGHDR, CDR2 SFDVKD. The CDR3 spans 13 residues. V was cut by 9 bases and J by 2 bases, with 13 bases left in between. CDR3 region: CATQGATTYEQYF. The CDR3 DNA reads TGTGCCACCCAGGGCGCCACAACCTACGAGCAGTACTTC.

A word on this clonotype: This beta chain appears as a stray read in a library generated for alpha chains; its size is not informative. J is TRBJ2-3 and V is TRBV6-6; no clear D gene. CDR3 length: 13 amino acids. V gave up 10 bases and J gave up 1 base, with 12 bases separating them. Germline V gene sequence: CDR1 MNHNY, CDR2 SVGAGI (reference sequence). CDR3 residues: CANRTERTDTQYF. Written as DNA, the CDR3 is TGTGCCAACCGGACGGAACGCACAGATACGCAGTATTTT.

This clonotype is medium-sized by share. This beta chain is an unintended read in a library built for alpha chains; its size means little. The chain couples TRBV5-6 to TRBJ2-1, with D perhaps TRBD2 (6 bases). CDR1 SGHDT and CDR2 YYEEEE come from the germline V gene. The CDR3 spans 18 residues. The ends were cut back, 4 bases at V and 6 bases at J, with 26 bases in the middle. In DNA, the CDR3 is TGTGCCAGCAGCGCTCTAGGGGCTACGGGACTGAGGATCAATGAGCAGTTCTTC. Protein: CASSALGATGLRINEQFF.

By share, this clonotype counts as medium-sized. This beta chain is an off-target read within a library intended for alpha chains, so its frequency means little. The gene calls are TRBV4-3 and TRBJ2-2; no firm D call. V lost 0 bases and J 3 bases, leaving 20 bases between the germline ends. Germline CDR1 and CDR2: LGHNA and YSLEER. The CDR3 is 19 amino acids. This CDR3 reads CASSQDDPAFRRDTGELFF. As DNA, the CDR3 is TGCGCCAGCAGCCAAGACGACCCTGCCTTCCGTCGGGACACCGGGGAGCTGTTTTTT.

Sample share makes this clonotype medium-sized. This beta chain came through as a stray read in a library set up for alpha chains, and its size says little. The rearrangement joins TRBV7-9 to TRBJ2-1; D is unclear. This CDR3 is built from 11 residues. Germline assignment: CDR1 SEHNR and CDR2 FQNEAQ (reference sequence). V was trimmed by 1 base and J by 8 bases, leaving 3 bases between them. In DNA form, the CDR3 reads TGTGCCAGCAGCTTAGACCATGAGCAGTTCTTC. It codes for CASSLDHEQFF.

On this clonotype: The size of this beta chain means little, since it is a stray read in a library made for alpha chains. V is TRBV6-6 and J is TRBJ2-1; D is undetermined. CDR3 length equals 16 residues. The germline V gene has CDR1 MNHNY and CDR2 SVGAGI (reference sequence). Deletions cut 5 bases from V and 0 bases from J, with 14 bases between. CDR3 sequence (DNA): TGTGCCAGCAGTGTGCCCTCGGAGTTCTCCTACAATGAGCAGTTCTTC. Its protein product is CASSVPSEFSYNEQFF.

This clonotype was counted at least ten times. Found in a library prepared for alpha chains, this beta chain is an off-target read, and its abundance has little meaning. This sequence joins TRBV30 and TRBJ1-3, with D unresolved. The CDR3 runs 14 residues. V was cut by 3 bases and J by 3 bases, with 12 bases left in between. Looked up from germline, CDR1 is GTSNPN and CDR2 is SVGIG (reference sequence). The CDR3 DNA reads TGTGCCTGGAGCGGCCTAGAAGATGGAAACACCATATATTTT. Translated, it gives CAWSGLEDGNTIYF.

By its share, this clonotype is medium-sized. This beta chain came through as a stray read in a library set up for alpha chains, and its size says little. Written as DNA, the CDR3 is TGTGCCAGCAGGTTCCAACAGATCACAGATACGCAGTATTTT. This translates into CASRFQQITDTQYF. The rearrangement joins TRBV12-3 or TRBV12-4 to TRBJ2-3; D not resolved. Trimming cost V 6 bases and J 2 bases, with 12 bases left between them. This CDR3 has 14 residues.

By sample fraction, this clonotype is medium-sized. For a library built for alpha chains, this beta chain is a stray read; little rests on its size. The chain employs TRBV29-1 and TRBJ2-5; D is unclear. Trimming left V 6 bases short and J 5 bases short, with 16 bases between. The CDR3 runs 13 residues. Germline CDR1 reads SQVTM; CDR2 reads ANQGSEA. DNA of the CDR3: TGCAGCGTGACGAGTACCGGCAGGGAGACCCAGTACTTC. Translation gives CSVTSTGRETQYF.

Points on this clonotype: Because the library targeted alpha chains, this beta chain is an off-target read whose size means little. The V and J genes are TRBV18 and TRBJ1-4, with 10 bases fitting TRBD1. With 3 bases clipped from V and 2 bases from J, the junction kept 6 bases outside the gene matches. Germline V gene sequence: CDR1 KGHSH, CDR2 LQKENI. CDR3 length equals 17 residues. The CDR3 region has the DNA TGTGCCAGCTCACCGCGGACAGGGGGTTCTACTAATGAAAAACTGTTTTTT. It codes for CASSPRTGGSTNEKLFF.

This clonotype was detected ten times or more. At one end the junction does not follow the germline gene, possibly because of a read error. For a library built for alpha chains, this beta chain is a stray read; little rests on its size. This chain links TRBV20-1 with TRBJ2-1; the match to TRBD2 covers 7 bases. The CDR3 extends over 17 amino acids. Germline CDR1 is DFQATT and CDR2 is SNEGSKA (reference sequence). The CDR3 sequence is CSARGPSGKGAYNEQFF. The CDR3 nucleotides are TGCAGTGCAAGAGGCCCTAGCGGTAAAGGGGCGTACAATGAGCAGTTCTTC.

This clonotype has just a few counts. For a library built for alpha chains, this beta chain is a stray read; little rests on its size. The rearrangement uses TRBV2 and TRBJ2-3; TRBD2 is a possible D gene (5 bases). V was shortened by 6 bases and J by 0 bases, with 13 bases between the two germline ends. The CDR3 covers 15 residues. The germline V gene has CDR1 SNHLY and CDR2 FYNNEI. This CDR3 reads CASRQAATSTDTQYF. In DNA form, the CDR3 reads TGTGCCAGCAGGCAAGCGGCAACAAGCACAGATACGCAGTATTTT.

To note about this clonotype: In a library made to pick up alpha chains, this beta chain is a stray read with a size that means little. The chain carries TRBV19 and TRBJ1-1; no firm D call. CDR1 and CDR2 from the germline V gene are LNHDA and SQIVND (reference sequence). The CDR3 is 13 amino acids. Deletions cut 7 bases from V and 5 bases from J, with 14 bases between. CDR3 coding DNA: TGTGCCAGTACCCAGGAGTTTAGGACTGAAGCTTTCTTT. Translated: CASTQEFRTEAFF.

By frequency in the sample, this clonotype is medium-sized. Found in a library prepared for alpha chains, this beta chain is an off-target read, and its abundance has little meaning. The gene calls are TRBV2 and TRBJ1-5, with unresolved D. V lost 1 base to trimming and J lost 0 bases, with 7 bases between them. CDR3 length: 15 amino acids. Per germline, CDR1 SNHLY and CDR2 FYNNEI. CDR3: CASSEGLDSNQPQHF. Written as DNA, the CDR3 is TGTGCCAGCAGTGAAGGACTTGATAGCAATCAGCCCCAGCATTTT.

This clonotype is labeled as medium-sized. The size of this beta chain means little, since it is a stray read in a library made for alpha chains. This sequence joins TRBV7-3 and TRBJ2-3, with 7 positions matching TRBD2. The V and J ends lost 2 bases and 4 bases, in that order; junction bases with no gene match: 6. From germline, CDR1 is SGHTA and CDR2 FQGTGA. The CDR3 runs to 15 residues. The CDR3 is CASSLGGREADTQYF. The CDR3 DNA reads TGTGCCAGCAGCTTAGGCGGGAGAGAGGCAGATACGCAGTATTTT.

By sample share, this clonotype is medium-sized. This beta chain lies outside the target of a library built for alpha chains; its clone size means little. This chain connects TRBV6-5 to TRBJ2-2; 11 nucleotides align to TRBD2. The CDR3 contains 18 residues. V gave up 8 bases and J gave up 1 base; unmatched junction bases: 12. From germline, CDR1 is MNHEY and CDR2 SVGAGI. CDR3 in DNA: TGTGCCAGCCCCCAAAGGACTAGCGGGCGAGTGAACACCGGGGAGCTGTTTTTT. Protein: CASPQRTSGRVNTGELFF.

On this clonotype itself: This beta chain was picked up by a library intended for alpha chains and is off target, so its count carries little meaning. This chain uses TRBV4-1 with TRBJ1-4; D unclear. The length of the CDR3 is 13 residues. Trimming shortened V by 8 bases and J by 7 bases, and 14 bases separated the two germline ends. CDR1 MGHRA and CDR2 YSYEKL come from the germline V gene. The DNA of the CDR3 is TGCGCCAGCTCCGGGGTGGGGAGTGAAAAACTGTTTTTT. This translates into CASSGVGSEKLFF.

In this sample, this clonotype is medium-sized (0.01 to 0.1%). This beta chain is an unintended read in a library built for alpha chains; its size means little. The genes are TRBV7-9 and TRBJ2-1; unclear D gene. Germline lookup yields CDR1 SEHNR and CDR2 FQNEAQ (reference sequence). This CDR3 comprises 15 residues. Between the trimmed V and J ends, which lost 0 bases and 7 bases, there was a span of 13 bases. This chain's CDR3 is CASSLARLGMNEQFF. The CDR3 coding sequence is TGTGCCAGCAGCTTAGCGCGGTTAGGGATGAATGAGCAGTTCTTC.

By share of the sample, this clonotype is medium-sized. A library made for alpha chains picked up this beta chain off target, so its size means little. The chain links TRBV5-1 to TRBJ2-5; no reliable D call. The CDR3 contains 13 residues. Trimming shortened V by 0 bases and J by 1 base, and 4 bases separated the two germline ends. CDR1 is SGHRS, CDR2 YFSETQ, per germline. For the CDR3, the DNA is TGCGCCAGCAGCTTGGGGGGCCAAGAGACCCAGTACTTC. Protein sequence: CASSLGGQETQYF.

Note on this clonotype: This beta chain turned up in a library designed for alpha chains; as an off-target read, its abundance says little. V is TRBV29-1 and J is TRBJ1-4; D ambiguous. V was shortened by 6 bases and J by 5 bases, with 10 bases between the two germline ends. The length of the CDR3 is 12 residues. Germline V lookup: CDR1 SQVTM, CDR2 ANQGSEA. CDR3: CSVDGQNEKLFF. In DNA, the CDR3 is TGCAGCGTGGACGGGCAGAATGAAAAACTGTTTTTT.